This T cell receptor (beta chain) was documented in a study of post-analysis software for immune sequencing data. Study overall: The study covered relapsing-remitting, secondary progressive and progressive-relapsing courses of multiple sclerosis. General study points: Batch-mates among the samples co-clustered strongly by F measure. Roughly 5 TRBV segments occurring more often in patients than controls included TRBV5-6, TRBV5-1 and TRBV20-1.

V lost 4 bases to trimming and J lost 0 bases; unmatched junction nucleotides: 5. This CDR3 has 16 amino acids. Germline loops: CDR1 SNHLY, CDR2 FYNNEI. Concerning this clonotype itself: Its antigen is not known.

Prepared libraries of TCR beta cDNA carried unique molecular identifiers. Input amounts of roughly 0.9 to 10 million T cells were used. These gave some 500,000 cDNA molecules, so each molecule approximated one T cell. Via MiXCR, TCRdb re-called the PCR reads, giving one row per CDR3 protein. Seen here are more than 500,000 distinct CDR3 sequences, around 36% observed once, and the top ten hold 4.5% to 7.5%. The sample was blood. The chain combines TRBV2 with TRBJ2-5; TRBD2 matches 10 bases. The origin of this receptor is a girl under 18 with multiple sclerosis. The CDR3 here is CASSAALAGDQETQYF. Written as DNA, the CDR3 is TGTGCCAGCAGTGCAGCTCTAGCGGGGGACCAAGAGACCCAGTACTTC.